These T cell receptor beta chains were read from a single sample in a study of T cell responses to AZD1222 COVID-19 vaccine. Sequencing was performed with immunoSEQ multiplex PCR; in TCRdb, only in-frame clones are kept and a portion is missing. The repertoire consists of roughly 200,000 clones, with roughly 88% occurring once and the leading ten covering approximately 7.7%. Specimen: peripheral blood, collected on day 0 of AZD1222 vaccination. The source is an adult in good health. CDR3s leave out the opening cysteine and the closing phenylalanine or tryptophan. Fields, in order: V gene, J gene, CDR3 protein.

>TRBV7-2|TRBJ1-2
ASSFEPGYGYT
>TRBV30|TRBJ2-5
AWSILSGGGQETQY
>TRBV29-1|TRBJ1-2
SLTGAGGYT
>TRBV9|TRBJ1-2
ASSSDRVNYGYT
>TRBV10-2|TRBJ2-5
ASSVYEETQY
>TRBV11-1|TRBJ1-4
ASSLATTREKLF
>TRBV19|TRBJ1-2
ASSRSGNYGYT
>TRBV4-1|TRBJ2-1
ASSQLRTTYNEQF
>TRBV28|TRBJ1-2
ASSLGRGVNYGYT
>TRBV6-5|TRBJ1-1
ASIQGTQAF
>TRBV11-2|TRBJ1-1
ASSLYGQANTEAF